This TCR beta chain was identified during a study of T cells after somatic rescue of genetic block. The CDR3 extends over 13 amino acids. The V gene lost 9 bases and the J gene lost 5 bases, with 16 bases spanning the gap. CDR1 SNHLY and CDR2 FYNNEI come from the germline V gene. Only in-frame clones appear in the TCRdb table, and some are missing; sequencing was by immunoSEQ multiplex PCR. The sample lists approximately 78,000 clones, approximately 90% occurring once. The V gene is TRBV2, the J gene TRBJ1-1, with D perhaps TRBD1 (6 bases). The TCR sequence derives from a man aged 25-40 years. The sample consisted of peripheral blood mononuclear cells (PBMCs). The CDR3 protein is CASLVGARTEAFF. In nucleotides, the CDR3 is TGTGCCAGTCTTGTGGGGGCCCGGACTGAAGCTTTCTTT. The full variable domain, rest sourced from reference TRBV2 and TRBJ1-1, is EPEVTQTPSHQVTQMGQEVILRCVPISNHLYFYWYRQILGQKVEFLVSFYNNEISEKSEIFDDQFSVERPDGSNFTLKIRSTKLEDSAMYFCASLVGARTEAFFGQGTRLTVV.